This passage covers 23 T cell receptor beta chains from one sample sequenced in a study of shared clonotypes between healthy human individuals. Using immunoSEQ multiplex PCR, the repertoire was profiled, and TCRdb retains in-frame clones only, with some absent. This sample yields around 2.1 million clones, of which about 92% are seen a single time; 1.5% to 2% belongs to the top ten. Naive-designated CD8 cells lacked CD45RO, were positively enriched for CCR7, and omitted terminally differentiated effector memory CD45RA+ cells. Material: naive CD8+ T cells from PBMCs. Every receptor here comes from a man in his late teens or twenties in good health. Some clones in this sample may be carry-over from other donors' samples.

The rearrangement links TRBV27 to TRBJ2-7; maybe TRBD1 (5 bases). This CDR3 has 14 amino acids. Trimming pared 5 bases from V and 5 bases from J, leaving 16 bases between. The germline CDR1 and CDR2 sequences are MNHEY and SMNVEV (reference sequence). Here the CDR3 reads CASSRQIRGDEQYF. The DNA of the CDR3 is TGTGCCAGCAGTCGGCAAATAAGGGGCGACGAGCAGTACTTC.

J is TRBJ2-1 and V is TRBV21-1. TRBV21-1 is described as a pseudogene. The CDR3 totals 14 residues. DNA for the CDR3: TGTGCCAGCAGCTCTGGTAACACTTGGGATGAGCAGTTCTTC. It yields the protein CASSSGNTWDEQFF.

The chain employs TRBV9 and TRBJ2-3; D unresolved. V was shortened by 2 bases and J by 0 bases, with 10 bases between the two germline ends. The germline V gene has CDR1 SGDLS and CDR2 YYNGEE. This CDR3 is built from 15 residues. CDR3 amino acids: CASSVLRFSTDTQYF. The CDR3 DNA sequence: TGTGCCAGCAGCGTCCTCCGGTTTAGCACAGATACGCAGTATTTT.

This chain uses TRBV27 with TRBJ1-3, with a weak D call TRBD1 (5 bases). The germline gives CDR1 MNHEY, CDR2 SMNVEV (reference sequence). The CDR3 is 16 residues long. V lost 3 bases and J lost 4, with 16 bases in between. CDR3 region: CASSFLKPTAGNTIYF. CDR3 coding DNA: TGTGCCAGCAGTTTTCTGAAGCCGACAGCCGGAAACACCATATATTTT.

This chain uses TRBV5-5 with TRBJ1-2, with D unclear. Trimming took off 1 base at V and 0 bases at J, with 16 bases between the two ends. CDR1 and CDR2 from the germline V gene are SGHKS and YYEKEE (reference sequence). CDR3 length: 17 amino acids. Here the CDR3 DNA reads TGTGCCAGCAGCTTGCTCGCCGGTGACGGGGCTAACTATGGCTACACCTTC. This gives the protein CASSLLAGDGANYGYTF.

The CDR3 here is CASSWTPGGLQETQYF. For the CDR3, the DNA is TGCGCCAGCAGTTGGACTCCCGGGGGACTTCAAGAGACCCAGTACTTC. The genes are TRBV10-2 and TRBJ2-5; D perhaps matches TRBD2 (6 bases). V was shortened by 5 bases and J by 2 bases, with 18 bases between the two germline ends. Germline CDR1 and CDR2: WSHSY and SAAADI. The CDR3 is 16 amino acids.

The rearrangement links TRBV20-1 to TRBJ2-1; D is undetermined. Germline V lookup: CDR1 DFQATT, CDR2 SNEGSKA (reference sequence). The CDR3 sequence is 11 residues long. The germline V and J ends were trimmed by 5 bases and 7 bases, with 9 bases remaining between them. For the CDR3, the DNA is TGCAGTGCTTGTACGGCGAATGAGCAGTTCTTC. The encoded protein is CSACTANEQFF.

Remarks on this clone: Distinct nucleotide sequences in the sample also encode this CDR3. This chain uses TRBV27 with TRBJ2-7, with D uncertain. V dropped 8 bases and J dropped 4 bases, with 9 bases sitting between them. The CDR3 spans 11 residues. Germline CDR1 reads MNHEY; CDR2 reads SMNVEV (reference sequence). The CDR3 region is CASRVGYEQYF. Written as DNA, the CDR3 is TGTGCCAGCCGGGTGGGATACGAGCAGTACTTC.

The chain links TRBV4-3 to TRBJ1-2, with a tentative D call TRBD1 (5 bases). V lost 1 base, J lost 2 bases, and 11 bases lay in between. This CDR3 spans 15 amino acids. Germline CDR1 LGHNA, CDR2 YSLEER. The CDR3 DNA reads TGCGCCAGCAGCCAAGGGATGCGGGGGAACTATGGCTACACCTTC. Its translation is CASSQGMRGNYGYTF.

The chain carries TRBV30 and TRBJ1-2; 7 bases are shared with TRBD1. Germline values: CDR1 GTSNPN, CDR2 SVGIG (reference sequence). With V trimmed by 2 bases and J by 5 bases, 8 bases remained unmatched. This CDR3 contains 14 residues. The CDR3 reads CAWSSRDRAYGYTF. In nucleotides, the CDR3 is TGTGCCTGGAGTTCCCGGGACAGAGCATATGGCTACACCTTC.

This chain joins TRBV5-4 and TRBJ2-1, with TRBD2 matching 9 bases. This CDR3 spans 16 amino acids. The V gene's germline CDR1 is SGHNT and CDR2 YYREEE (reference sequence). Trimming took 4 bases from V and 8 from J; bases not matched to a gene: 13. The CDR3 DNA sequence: TGTGCCAGCAGCATCCTTAGCGGGAGAGGTCGGGATGAGCAGTTCTTC. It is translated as CASSILSGRGRDEQFF.

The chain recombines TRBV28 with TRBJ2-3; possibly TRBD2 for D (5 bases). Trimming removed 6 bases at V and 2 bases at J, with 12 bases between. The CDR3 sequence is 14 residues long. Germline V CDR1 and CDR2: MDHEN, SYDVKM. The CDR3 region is CASRDRAVTDTQYF. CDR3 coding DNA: TGTGCCAGCAGGGATAGAGCGGTCACAGATACGCAGTATTTT.

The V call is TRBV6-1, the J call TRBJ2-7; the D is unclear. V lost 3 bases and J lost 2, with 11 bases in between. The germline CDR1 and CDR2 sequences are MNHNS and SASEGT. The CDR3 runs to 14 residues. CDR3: CASSEWNRAYEQYF. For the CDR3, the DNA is TGTGCCAGCAGTGAGTGGAACAGAGCCTACGAGCAGTACTTC.

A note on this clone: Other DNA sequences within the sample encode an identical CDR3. CDR3 coding DNA: TGCAGCGTAAAGACAGGGGCCTATGGCTACACCTTC. Amino acid sequence: CSVKTGAYGYTF. V usage is TRBV29-1 and J usage is TRBJ1-2; 8 bases are shared with TRBD1. From germline, CDR1 is SQVTM and CDR2 ANQGSEA. The CDR3 is made up of 12 amino acids. After removal of 6 bases from V and 4 bases from J, the junction contained 4 bases not matched to a gene. Filled out from reference TRBV29-1 and TRBJ1-2, the complete variable domain reads SAVISQKPSRDICQRGTSLTIQCQVDSQVTMMFWYRQQPGQSLTLIATANQGSEATYESGFVIDKFPISRPNLTFSTLTVSNMSPEDSSIYLCSVKTGAYGYTFGSGTRLTVV.

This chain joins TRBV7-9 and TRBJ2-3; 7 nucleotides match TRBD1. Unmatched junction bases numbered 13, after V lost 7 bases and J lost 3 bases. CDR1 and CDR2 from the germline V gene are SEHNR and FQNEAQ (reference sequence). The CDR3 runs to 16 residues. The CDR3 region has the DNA TGTGCCAGCACCCGGGACAGCCAGATCCCTACAGATACGCAGTATTTT. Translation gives CASTRDSQIPTDTQYF.

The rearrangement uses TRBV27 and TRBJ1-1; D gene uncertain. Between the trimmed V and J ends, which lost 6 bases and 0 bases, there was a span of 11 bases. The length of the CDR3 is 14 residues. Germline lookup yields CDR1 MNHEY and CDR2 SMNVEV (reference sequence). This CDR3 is CASRTLGMNTEAFF. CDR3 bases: TGTGCCAGCAGGACTTTGGGGATGAACACTGAAGCTTTCTTT.

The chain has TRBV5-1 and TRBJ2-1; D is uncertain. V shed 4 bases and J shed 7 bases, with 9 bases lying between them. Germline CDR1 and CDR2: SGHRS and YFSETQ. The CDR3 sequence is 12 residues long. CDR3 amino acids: CASSRSGNEQFF. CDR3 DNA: TGCGCCAGCAGCAGGTCTGGGAATGAGCAGTTCTTC.

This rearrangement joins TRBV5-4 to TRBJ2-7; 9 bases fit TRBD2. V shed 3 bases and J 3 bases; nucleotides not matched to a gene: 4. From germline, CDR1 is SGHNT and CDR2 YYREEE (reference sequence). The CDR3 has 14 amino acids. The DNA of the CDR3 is TGTGCCAGCAGCTCGACTAGCGGATACTACGAGCAGTACTTC. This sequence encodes CASSSTSGYYEQYF.

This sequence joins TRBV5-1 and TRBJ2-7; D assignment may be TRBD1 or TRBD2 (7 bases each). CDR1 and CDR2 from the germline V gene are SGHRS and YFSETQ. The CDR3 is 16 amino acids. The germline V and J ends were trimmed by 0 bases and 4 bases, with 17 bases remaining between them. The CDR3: CASSLAGRGGKYEQYF. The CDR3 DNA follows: TGCGCCAGCAGCTTGGCCGGCAGGGGGGGAAAGTACGAGCAGTACTTC.

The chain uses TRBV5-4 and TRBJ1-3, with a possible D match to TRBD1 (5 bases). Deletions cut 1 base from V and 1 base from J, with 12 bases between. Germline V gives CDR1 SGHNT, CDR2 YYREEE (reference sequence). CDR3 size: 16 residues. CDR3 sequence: CASSLWGLESGNTIYF. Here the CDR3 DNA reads TGTGCCAGCAGCTTGTGGGGGTTGGAGTCTGGAAACACCATATATTTT. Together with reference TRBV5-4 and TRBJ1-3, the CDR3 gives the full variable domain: ETGVTQSPTHLIKTRGQQVTLRCSSQSGHNTVSWYQQALGQGPQFIFQYYREEENGRGNFPPRFSGLQFPNYSSELNVNALELDDSALYLCASSLWGLESGNTIYFGEGSWLTVV.

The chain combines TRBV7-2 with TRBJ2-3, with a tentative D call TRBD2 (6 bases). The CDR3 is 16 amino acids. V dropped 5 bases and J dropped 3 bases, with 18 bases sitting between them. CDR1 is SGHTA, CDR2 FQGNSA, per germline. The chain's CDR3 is CASSPWTEGHTDTQYF. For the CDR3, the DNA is TGTGCCAGCAGCCCCTGGACGGAGGGGCATACAGATACGCAGTATTTT.

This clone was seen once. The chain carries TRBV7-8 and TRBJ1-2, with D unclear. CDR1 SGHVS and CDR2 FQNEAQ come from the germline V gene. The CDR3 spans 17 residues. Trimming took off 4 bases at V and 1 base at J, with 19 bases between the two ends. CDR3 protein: CASSSTDADSFNYGYTF. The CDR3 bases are TGTGCCAGCAGCTCGACCGACGCTGATTCCTTTAACTATGGCTACACCTTC. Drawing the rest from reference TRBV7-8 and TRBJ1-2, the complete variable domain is GAGVSQSPRYKVAKRGQDVALRCDPISGHVSLFWYQQALGQGPEFLTYFQNEAQLDKSGLPSDRFFAERPEGSVSTLKIQRTQQEDSAVYLCASSSTDADSFNYGYTFGSGTRLTVV.

CDR3 loop: CASSLTSGRAPETQYF. Written as DNA, the CDR3 is TGTGCCAGCAGCTTGACTAGCGGGAGGGCCCCTGAGACCCAGTACTTC. This chain uses TRBV7-9 with TRBJ2-5; 14 bases fit TRBD2. The V segment lost 3 bases and the J segment 5 bases; nucleotides outside the gene matches: 5. From germline, CDR1 is SEHNR and CDR2 FQNEAQ (reference sequence). This CDR3 region has 16 residues.